The next 10 T cell receptor beta chains were all read from a single sample in a study of blood T cell repertoires in COVID-19. Clones were sequenced by immunoSEQ multiplex PCR, and TCRdb holds only the in-frame ones, with some missing. The table has around 300,000 clones, around 85% seen once. Sequenced input: PBMCs or T cells enriched from blood (not recorded which). These receptor sequences come from a woman aged 45 to 65 who had recovered from COVID-19.

The genes are TRBV28 and TRBJ1-2; D unclear. V lost 4 bases and J 4 bases, leaving 7 bases between the germline ends. The CDR3 covers 12 residues. In germline, CDR1 is MDHEN, CDR2 SYDVKM. CDR3 region: CASSSLFYGYTF. CDR3 DNA sequence: TGTGCCAGCAGTTCACTGTTCTATGGCTACACCTTC.

The V call is TRBV11-2, the J call TRBJ1-2; 11 bases are a match to TRBD1. There are 13 residues in the CDR3. Trimming took 1 base from V and 8 from J; bases not matched to a gene: 0. CDR1 and CDR2 from the germline V gene are SGHAT and FQNNGV. CDR3 region: CASSLGDRGGYTF. CDR3 bases: TGTGCCAGCAGCTTAGGGGACAGGGGGGGCTACACCTTC.

V and J are TRBV5-4 and TRBJ2-2; the D gene is possibly TRBD1 (6 bases). Germline values: CDR1 SGHNT, CDR2 YYREEE (reference sequence). This CDR3 region has 15 residues. V lost 0 bases and J 4 bases, leaving 10 bases between the germline ends. CDR3: CASSLGTEPTGELFF. CDR3 in DNA: TGTGCCAGCAGCTTGGGGACAGAGCCCACCGGGGAGCTGTTTTTT.

Only one count was recorded for this clone. The genes are TRBV7-2 and TRBJ2-5; 8 nucleotides match TRBD2. Per the germline V gene, CDR1 is SGHTA and CDR2 is FQGNSA. The CDR3 totals 15 residues. V gave up 0 bases and J gave up 5 bases; unmatched junction bases: 5. This chain's CDR3 is CASSLALTSEETQYF. In DNA form, the CDR3 reads TGTGCCAGCAGCTTAGCTTTGACTAGCGAGGAGACCCAGTACTTC.

This clone occurred a few times. This chain links TRBV12-5 with TRBJ2-1, with 12 nucleotides matching TRBD2. The germline V gene has CDR1 LGHNT and CDR2 FRNRAP. The CDR3 length is 19 residues. J lost 0 bases, V lost 0 bases, and 6 bases had no gene match. The CDR3 spells CASGLVLAGGLSSYNEQFF. CDR3 DNA: TGTGCTAGTGGTTTGGTACTAGCGGGAGGCTTGAGCTCCTACAATGAGCAGTTCTTC. The whole variable domain, remainder taken from reference TRBV12-5 and TRBJ2-1, is DARVTQTPRHKVTEMGQEVTMRCQPILGHNTVFWYRQTMMQGLELLAYFRNRAPLDDSGMPKDRFSAEMPDATLATLKIQPSEPRDSAVYFCASGLVLAGGLSSYNEQFFGPGTRLTVL.

The V and J genes are TRBV18 and TRBJ1-4; unclear D gene. The germline gives CDR1 KGHSH, CDR2 LQKENI. This CDR3 has 15 residues. V lost 2 bases, J lost 3 bases, and 10 bases lay in between. The chain's CDR3 is CASSPISGSNEKLFF. DNA for the CDR3: TGTGCCAGCTCACCAATTTCTGGCTCTAATGAAAAACTGTTTTTT.

The chain joins TRBV7-8 to TRBJ1-3; TRBD1 matches 12 bases. CDR3 size: 19 residues. Trimming cost V 4 bases and J 0 bases; bases outside gene matches: 10. In germline, CDR1 is SGHVS, CDR2 FQNEAQ. CDR3 DNA sequence: TGTGCCAGCAGCTCGACCGGGACAGGGGGCGCTTCCTCTGGAAACACCATATATTTT. This sequence encodes CASSSTGTGGASSGNTIYF. The whole variable domain, filled in from reference TRBV7-8 and TRBJ1-3, reads GAGVSQSPRYKVAKRGQDVALRCDPISGHVSLFWYQQALGQGPEFLTYFQNEAQLDKSGLPSDRFFAERPEGSVSTLKIQRTQQEDSAVYLCASSSTGTGGASSGNTIYFGEGSWLTVV.

This clone was counted a single time. One end of the junction is discordant with germline, which a read error may explain. This chain joins TRBV18 and TRBJ2-7; D not resolved. CDR1 and CDR2 (germline): KGHSH, LQKENI. This CDR3 has 14 residues. CDR3 bases: TGTGCCAGCTCACCAAAGACAAGCTCCTCCGAGCAGTACTTC. It codes for CASSPKTSSSEQYF.

J is TRBJ2-5 and V is TRBV19; D is possibly TRBD1 (6 bases). CDR3 length: 12 amino acids. In germline, CDR1 is LNHDA, CDR2 SQIVND (reference sequence). V shed 11 bases and J shed 1 base, with 11 bases lying between them. CDR3 DNA sequence: TGTGCCGACACAGGGCGCCAAGAGACCCAGTACTTC. Translating gives CADTGRQETQYF.

About this clone itself: This specimen includes other DNA sequences encoding the same CDR3. The V gene is TRBV11-3, the J gene TRBJ2-1, with D perhaps matching TRBD1 (6 bases). The length of the CDR3 is 13 residues. Looked up from germline, CDR1 is SGHNT and CDR2 is YENEEA. Trimming took 0 bases from V and 6 from J, leaving 6 bases between them. CDR3 DNA sequence: TGTGCCAGCAGCTTAGACAGGGGCAATGAGCAGTTCTTC. Its translation: CASSLDRGNEQFF.